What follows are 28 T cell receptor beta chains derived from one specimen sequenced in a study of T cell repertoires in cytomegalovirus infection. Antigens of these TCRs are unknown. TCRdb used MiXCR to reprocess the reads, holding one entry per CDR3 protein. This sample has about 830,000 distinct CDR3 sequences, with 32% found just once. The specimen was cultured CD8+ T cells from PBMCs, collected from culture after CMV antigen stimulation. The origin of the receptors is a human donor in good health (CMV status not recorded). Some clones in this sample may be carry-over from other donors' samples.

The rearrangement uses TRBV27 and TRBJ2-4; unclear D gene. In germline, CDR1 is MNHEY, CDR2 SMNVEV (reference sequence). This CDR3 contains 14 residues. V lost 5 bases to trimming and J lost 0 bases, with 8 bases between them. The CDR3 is CASSPQTAKNIQYF. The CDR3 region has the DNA TGTGCCAGCAGTCCCCAAACAGCCAAAAACATTCAGTACTTC.

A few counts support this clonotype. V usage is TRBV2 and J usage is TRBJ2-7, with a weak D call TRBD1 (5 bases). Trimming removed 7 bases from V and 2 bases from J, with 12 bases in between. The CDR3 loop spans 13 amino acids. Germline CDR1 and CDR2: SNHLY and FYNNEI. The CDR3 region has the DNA TGTGCCAGCACCTGGACGGACACCTACGAGCAGTACTTC. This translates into CASTWTDTYEQYF.

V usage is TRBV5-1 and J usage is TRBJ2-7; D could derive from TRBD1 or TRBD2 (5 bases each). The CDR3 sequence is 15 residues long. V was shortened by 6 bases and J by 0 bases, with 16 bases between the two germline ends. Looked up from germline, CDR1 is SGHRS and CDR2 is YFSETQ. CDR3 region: CASKEGPYSSYEQYF. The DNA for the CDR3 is TGCGCCAGCAAAGAGGGACCCTACAGCTCCTACGAGCAGTACTTC.

This CDR3 is CASSLEAPRRDTQYF. CDR3 bases: TGTGCCAGCAGCTTAGAGGCCCCTCGTCGGGATACGCAGTATTTT. The chain employs TRBV7-2 and TRBJ2-3; D gene ambiguous. V lost 1 base, J lost 6 bases, and 14 bases lay in between. Germline-derived CDR1 and CDR2 are SGHTA and FQGNSA. CDR3 length: 15 amino acids. The whole variable domain, remainder taken from reference TRBV7-2 and TRBJ2-3, is GAGVSQSPSNKVTEKGKDVELRCDPISGHTALYWYRQSLGQGLEFLIYFQGNSAPDKSGLPSDRFSAERTGGSVSTLTIQRTQQEDSAVYLCASSLEAPRRDTQYFGPGTRLTVL.

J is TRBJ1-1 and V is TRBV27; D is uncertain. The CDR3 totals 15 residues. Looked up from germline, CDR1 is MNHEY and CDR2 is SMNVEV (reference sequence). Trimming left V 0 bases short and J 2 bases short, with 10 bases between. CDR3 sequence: CASSLSITDNTEAFF. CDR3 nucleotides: TGTGCCAGCAGTTTATCGATAACCGATAACACTGAAGCTTTCTTT.

This CDR3 is CASSFGGQTEAFF. The CDR3 nucleotides are TGTGCCAGCAGTTTCGGTGGACAGACTGAAGCTTTCTTT. The rearrangement links TRBV27 to TRBJ1-1, with D perhaps TRBD1 (6 bases). Trimming removed 3 bases from V and 5 bases from J, with 10 bases in between. Germline assignment: CDR1 MNHEY and CDR2 SMNVEV (reference sequence). CDR3 size: 13 residues.

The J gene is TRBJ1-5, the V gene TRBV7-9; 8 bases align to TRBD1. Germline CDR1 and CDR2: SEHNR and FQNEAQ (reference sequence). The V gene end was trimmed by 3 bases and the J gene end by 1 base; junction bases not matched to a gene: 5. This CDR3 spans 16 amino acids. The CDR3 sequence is CASSFSRTGSNQPQHF. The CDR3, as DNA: TGTGCCAGCAGCTTCTCTAGGACAGGGAGCAATCAGCCCCAGCATTTT.

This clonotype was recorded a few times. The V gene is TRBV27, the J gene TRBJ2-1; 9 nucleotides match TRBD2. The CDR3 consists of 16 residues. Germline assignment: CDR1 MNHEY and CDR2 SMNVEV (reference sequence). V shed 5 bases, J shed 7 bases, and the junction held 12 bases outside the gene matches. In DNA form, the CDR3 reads TGTGCCAGCAGTCGCATGCGGGGGGGCACAGAGAATGAGCAGTTCTTC. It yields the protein CASSRMRGGTENEQFF.

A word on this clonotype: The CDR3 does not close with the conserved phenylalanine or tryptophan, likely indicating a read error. As DNA, the CDR3 is TGTGCCAGCAGCCTCGGTTACAATGAGCAGTTCTCC. It yields the protein CASSLGYNEQFS. The genes are TRBV12-3 or TRBV12-4 and TRBJ2-1; D is uncertain. This CDR3 contains 12 residues. Between the trimmed V and J ends, which lost 6 bases and 4 bases, there was a span of 7 bases.

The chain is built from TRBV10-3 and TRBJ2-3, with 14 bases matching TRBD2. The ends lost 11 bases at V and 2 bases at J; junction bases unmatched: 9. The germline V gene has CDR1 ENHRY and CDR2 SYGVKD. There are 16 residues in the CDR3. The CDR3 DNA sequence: TGTGCCTCCAAGGGGACTAGCGGGGGAGTCACAGATACGCAGTATTTT. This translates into CASKGTSGGVTDTQYF.

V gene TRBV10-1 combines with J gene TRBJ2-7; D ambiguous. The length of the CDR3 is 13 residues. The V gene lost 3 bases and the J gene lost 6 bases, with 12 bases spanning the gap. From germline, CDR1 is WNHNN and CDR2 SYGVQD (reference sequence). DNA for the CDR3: TGCGCCAGCAGTGATCACAAGGTGTCCGAGCAGTACTTC. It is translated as CASSDHKVSEQYF.

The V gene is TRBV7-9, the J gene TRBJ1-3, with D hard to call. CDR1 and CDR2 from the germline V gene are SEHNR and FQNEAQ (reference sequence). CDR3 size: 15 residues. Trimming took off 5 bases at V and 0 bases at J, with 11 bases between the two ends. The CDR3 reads CASSLDGHSGNTIYF. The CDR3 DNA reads TGTGCCAGCAGCCTCGACGGTCACTCTGGAAACACCATATATTTT.

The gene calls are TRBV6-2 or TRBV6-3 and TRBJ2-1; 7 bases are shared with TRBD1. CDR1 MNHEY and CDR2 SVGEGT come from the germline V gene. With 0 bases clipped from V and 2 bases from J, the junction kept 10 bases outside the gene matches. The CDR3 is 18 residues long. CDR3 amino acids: CASSYSVRDSGTYNEQFF. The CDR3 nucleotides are TGTGCCAGCAGTTACTCGGTCCGGGACAGTGGGACCTACAATGAGCAGTTCTTC.

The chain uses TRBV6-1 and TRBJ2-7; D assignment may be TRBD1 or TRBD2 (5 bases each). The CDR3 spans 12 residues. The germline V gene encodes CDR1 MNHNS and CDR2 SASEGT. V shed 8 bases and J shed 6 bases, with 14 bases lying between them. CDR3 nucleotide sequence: TGTGCCAGCGGGGGAGACAGTCGCGAGCAGTACTTC. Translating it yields CASGGDSREQYF.

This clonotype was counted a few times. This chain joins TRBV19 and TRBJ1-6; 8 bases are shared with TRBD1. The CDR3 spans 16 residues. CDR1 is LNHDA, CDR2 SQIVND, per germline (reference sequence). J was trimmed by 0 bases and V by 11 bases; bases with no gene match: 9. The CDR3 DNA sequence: TGTGCCTCGGGGGCAGGGGGCGGCTCCTATAATTCACCCCTCCACTTT. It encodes CASGAGGGSYNSPLHF.

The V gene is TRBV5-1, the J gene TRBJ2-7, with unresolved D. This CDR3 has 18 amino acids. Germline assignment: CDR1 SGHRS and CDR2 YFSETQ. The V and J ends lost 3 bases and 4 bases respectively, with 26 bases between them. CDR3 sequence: CASSSPGGYLSGYYEQYV. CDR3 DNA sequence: TGCGCCAGCAGCTCACCTGGTGGCTACCTGTCAGGATATTACGAGCAGTACGTC.

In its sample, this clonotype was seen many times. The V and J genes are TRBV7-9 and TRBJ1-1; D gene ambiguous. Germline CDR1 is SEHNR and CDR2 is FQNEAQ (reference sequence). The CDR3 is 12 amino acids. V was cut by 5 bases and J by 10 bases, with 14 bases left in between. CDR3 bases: TGTGCCAGCAGCCCCGGGCCCTTGGGAGCTTTCTTT. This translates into CASSPGPLGAFF.

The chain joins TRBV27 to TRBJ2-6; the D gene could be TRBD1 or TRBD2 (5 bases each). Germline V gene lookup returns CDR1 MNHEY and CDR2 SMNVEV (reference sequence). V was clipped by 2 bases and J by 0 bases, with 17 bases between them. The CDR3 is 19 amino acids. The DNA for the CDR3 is TGTGCCAGCAGTTTAGGGACGGCTGGGCCCACCTCTGGGGCCAACGTCCTGACTTTC. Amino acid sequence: CASSLGTAGPTSGANVLTF.

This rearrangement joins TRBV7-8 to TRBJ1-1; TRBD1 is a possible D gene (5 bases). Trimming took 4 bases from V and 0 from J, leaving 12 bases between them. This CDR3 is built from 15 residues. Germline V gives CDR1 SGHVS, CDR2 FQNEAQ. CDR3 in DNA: TGTGCCAGCAGCTCCAGGGCCCCCATGAACACTGAAGCTTTCTTT. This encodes CASSSRAPMNTEAFF.

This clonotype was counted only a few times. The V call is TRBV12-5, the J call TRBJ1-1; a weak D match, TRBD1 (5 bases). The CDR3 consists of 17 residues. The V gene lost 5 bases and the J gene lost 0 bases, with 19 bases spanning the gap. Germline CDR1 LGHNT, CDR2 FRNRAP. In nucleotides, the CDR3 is TGTGCTAGTGGTCCGCCCACCGGGGGTGAAATGAACACTGAAGCTTTCTTT. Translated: CASGPPTGGEMNTEAFF.

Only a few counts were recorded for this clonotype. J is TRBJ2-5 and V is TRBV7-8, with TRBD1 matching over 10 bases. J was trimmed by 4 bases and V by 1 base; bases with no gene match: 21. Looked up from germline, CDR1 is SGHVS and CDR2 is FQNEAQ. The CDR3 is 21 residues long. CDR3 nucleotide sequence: TGTGCCAGCAGCTTAGGAAAGGGACAGGGGCTCGTTTTCCTTGGCGCAGAGACCCAGTACTTC. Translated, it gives CASSLGKGQGLVFLGAETQYF.

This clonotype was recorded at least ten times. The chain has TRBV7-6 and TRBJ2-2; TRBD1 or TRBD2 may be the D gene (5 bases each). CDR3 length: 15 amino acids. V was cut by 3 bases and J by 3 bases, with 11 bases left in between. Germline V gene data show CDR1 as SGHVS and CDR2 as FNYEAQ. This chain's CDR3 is CASSFGGSDTGELFF. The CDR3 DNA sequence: TGTGCCAGCAGCTTTGGGGGATCAGACACCGGGGAGCTGTTTTTT.

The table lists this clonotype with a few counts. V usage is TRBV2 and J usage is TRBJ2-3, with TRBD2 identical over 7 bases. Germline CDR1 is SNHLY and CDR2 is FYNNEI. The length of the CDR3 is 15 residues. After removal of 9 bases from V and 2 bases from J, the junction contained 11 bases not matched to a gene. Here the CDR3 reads CARYKERGLTDTQYF. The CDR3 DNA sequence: TGTGCCAGATATAAGGAGCGGGGCCTCACAGATACGCAGTATTTT.

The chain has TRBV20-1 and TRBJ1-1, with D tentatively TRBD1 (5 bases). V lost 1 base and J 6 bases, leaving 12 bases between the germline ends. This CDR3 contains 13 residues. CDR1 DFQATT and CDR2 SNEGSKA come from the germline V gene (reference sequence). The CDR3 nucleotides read TGCAGTGCTAGAGGGGGACTTGACCCTGAAGCTTTCTTT. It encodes CSARGGLDPEAFF.

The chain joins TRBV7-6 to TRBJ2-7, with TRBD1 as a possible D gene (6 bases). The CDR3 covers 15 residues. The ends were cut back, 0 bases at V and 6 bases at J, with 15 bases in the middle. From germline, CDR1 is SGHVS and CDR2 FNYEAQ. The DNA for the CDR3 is TGTGCCAGCAGCTTAGCGTTGGCAGGGGCGTTCGAGCAGTACTTC. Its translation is CASSLALAGAFEQYF.

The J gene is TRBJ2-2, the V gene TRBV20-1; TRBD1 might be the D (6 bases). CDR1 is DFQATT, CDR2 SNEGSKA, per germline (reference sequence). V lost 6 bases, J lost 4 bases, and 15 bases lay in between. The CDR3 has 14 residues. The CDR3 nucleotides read TGCAGTGCCCGGGACACCTGGCTCACCGGGGAGCTGTTTTTT. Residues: CSARDTWLTGELFF.

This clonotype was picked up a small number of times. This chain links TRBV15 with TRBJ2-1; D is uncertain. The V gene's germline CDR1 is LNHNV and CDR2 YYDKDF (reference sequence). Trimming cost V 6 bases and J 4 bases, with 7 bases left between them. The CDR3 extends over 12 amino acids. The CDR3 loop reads CATRAGYNEQFF. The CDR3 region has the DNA TGTGCCACCAGAGCTGGTTACAATGAGCAGTTCTTC.

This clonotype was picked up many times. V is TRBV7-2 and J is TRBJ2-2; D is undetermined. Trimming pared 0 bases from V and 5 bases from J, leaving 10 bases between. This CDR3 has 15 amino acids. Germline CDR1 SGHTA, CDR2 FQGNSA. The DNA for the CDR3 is TGTGCCAGCAGCTTAGCACCTCGAACTACCGGGGAGCTGTTTTTT. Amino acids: CASSLAPRTTGELFF.